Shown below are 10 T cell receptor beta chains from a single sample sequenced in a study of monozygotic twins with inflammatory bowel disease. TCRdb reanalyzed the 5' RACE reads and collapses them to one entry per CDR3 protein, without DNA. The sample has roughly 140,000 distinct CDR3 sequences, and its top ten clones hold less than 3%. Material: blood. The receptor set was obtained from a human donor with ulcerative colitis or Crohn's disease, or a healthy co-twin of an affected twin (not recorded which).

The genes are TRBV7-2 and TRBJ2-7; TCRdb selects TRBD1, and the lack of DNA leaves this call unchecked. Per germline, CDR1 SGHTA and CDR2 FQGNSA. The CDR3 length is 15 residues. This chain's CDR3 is CASSLGWDMHYEQYF.

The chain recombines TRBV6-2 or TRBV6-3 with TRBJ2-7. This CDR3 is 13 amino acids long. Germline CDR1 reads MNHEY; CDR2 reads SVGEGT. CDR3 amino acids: CASSYRVSYEQYF.

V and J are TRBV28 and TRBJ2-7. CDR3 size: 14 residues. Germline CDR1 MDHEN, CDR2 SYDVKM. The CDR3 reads CASSLMPRTYEQYF. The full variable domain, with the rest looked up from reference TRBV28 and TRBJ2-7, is DVKVTQSSRYLVKRTGEKVFLECVQDMDHENMFWYRQDPGLGLRLIYFSYDVKMKEKGDIPEGYSVSREKKERFSLILESASTNQTSMYLCASSLMPRTYEQYFGPGTRLTVT.

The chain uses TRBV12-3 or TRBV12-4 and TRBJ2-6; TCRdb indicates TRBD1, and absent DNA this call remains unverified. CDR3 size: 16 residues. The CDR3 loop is CAGRGGQVSGANVLTF.

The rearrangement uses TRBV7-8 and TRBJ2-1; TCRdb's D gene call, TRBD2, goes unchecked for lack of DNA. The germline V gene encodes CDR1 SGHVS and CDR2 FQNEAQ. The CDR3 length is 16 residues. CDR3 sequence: CASSVRGTSSYNEQFF.

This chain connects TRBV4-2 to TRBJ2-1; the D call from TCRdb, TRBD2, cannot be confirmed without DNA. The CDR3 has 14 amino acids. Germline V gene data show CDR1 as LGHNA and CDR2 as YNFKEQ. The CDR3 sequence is CASSQGAGGYEQFF.

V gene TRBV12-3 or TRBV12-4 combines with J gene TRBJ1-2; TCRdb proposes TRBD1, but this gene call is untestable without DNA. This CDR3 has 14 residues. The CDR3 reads CASSPTREVGGYTF.

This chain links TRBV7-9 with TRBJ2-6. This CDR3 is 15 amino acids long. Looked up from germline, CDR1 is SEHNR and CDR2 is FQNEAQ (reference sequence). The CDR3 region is CASSPSSPGANVLTF.

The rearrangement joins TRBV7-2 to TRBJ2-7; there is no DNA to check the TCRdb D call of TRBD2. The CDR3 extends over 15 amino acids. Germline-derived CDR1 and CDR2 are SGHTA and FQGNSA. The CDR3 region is CASSLGASGLCEQYF.

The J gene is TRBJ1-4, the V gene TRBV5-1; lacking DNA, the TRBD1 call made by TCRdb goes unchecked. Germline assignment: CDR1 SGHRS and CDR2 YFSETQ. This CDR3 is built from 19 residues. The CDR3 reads CASSASHSVGTGTFEKLFF.